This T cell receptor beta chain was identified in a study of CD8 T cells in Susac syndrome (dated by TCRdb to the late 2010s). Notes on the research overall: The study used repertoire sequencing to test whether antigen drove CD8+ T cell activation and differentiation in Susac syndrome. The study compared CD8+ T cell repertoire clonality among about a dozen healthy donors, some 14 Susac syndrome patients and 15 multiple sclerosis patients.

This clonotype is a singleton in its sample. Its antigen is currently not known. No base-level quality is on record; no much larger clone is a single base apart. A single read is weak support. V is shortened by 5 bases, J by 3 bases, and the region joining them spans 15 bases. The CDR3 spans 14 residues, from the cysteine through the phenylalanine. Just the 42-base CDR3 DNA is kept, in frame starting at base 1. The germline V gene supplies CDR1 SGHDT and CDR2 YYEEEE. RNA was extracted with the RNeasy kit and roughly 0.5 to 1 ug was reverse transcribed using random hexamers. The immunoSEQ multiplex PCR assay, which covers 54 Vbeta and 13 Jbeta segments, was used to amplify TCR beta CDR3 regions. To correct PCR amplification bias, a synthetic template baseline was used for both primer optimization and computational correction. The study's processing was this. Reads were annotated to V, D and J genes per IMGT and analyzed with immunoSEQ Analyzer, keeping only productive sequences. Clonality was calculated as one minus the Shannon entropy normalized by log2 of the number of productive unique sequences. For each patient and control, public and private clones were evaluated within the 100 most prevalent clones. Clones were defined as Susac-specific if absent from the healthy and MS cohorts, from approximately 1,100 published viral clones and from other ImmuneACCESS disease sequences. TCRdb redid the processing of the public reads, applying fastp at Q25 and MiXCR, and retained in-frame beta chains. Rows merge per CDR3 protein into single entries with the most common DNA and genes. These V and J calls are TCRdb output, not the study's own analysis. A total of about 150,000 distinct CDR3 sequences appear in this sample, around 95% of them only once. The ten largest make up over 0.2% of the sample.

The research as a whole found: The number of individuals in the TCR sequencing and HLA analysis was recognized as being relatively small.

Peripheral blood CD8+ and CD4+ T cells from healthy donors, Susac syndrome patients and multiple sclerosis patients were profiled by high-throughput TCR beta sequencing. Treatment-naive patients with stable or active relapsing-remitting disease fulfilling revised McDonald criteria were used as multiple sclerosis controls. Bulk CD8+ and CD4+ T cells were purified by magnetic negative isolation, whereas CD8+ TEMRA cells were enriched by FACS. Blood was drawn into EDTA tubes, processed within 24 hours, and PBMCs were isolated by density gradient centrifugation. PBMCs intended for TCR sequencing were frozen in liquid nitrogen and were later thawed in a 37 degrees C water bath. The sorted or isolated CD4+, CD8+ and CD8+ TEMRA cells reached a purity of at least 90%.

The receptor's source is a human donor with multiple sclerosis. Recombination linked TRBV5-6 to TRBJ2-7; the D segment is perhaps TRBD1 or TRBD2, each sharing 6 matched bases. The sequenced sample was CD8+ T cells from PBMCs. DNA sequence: TGTGCCAGCAGTCGGAGTAGGGGGGTCTACGAGCAGTACTTC. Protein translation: CASSRSRGVYEQYF.